The source of this TCR beta chain is a study of blood T cell repertoires in COVID-19. Study-level information: Both acute and convalescent COVID-19 samples were obtained from the United States, Italy and Spain.

CDR1 LNHDA and CDR2 SQIVND come from the germline V gene (reference sequence). The CDR3 spans 14 residues. Trimming took off 7 bases at V and 0 bases at J, with 10 bases between the two ends. In the study's own analysis: Amplification from reference gene primers served as the basis for estimated nucleated cell counts. TCRdb's copy holds only in-frame clones and misses some; the assay was immunoSEQ multiplex PCR. That table is the source of V, J and clone size, and D and trimming were worked out from the DNA. This sample yields around 97,000 clones, of which about 90% are seen a single time; approximately 3.1% belongs to the top ten.

The chain carries TRBV19 and TRBJ1-3; D call uncertain. Source material: peripheral blood. The receptor was isolated from a man aged 45-60 years in a cohort sampled during active COVID-19. CDR3 DNA sequence: TGTGCCAGTACCCAAGGGAGCTCTGGAAACACCATATATTTT. Protein product: CASTQGSSGNTIYF.